This T cell receptor beta chain was captured in a study of T cells in women clearing cervical HPV infection. Study results and caveats: Repertoire richness, not evenness, was significantly elevated in CIN3+ cases versus controls. Cases and controls were distinguished at AUC approximately 0.81 by richness and V genes. TRBV6-7 relative abundance averaged about 0.11% in cases and 0.16% in controls.

Germline CDR1 SGHTA, CDR2 FQGNSA. This CDR3 is 14 amino acids long. TCRdb's table, derived via immunoSEQ multiplex PCR, lists solely in-frame clones and lacks some. In all, the sample yields tens of thousands of clones. In the case of this clone: Its antigen is not known. Read data end 3 residues before the CDR3 end; the end is taken from the germline J gene.

This TCR was sampled from a woman between 18 and 75 years old with a cervical HPV16 infection that either progressed to CIN3+ or cleared (not recorded which). The chain uses TRBV7-2 and TRBJ2-4; 8 positions match TRBD1. The specimen was blood buffy coat. CDR3 sequence reads: CASSLSGGTYGQYF. CDR3 bases read: TGTGCCAGCAGCTTATCAGGGGGCACCTATGGT. Filled out from reference TRBV7-2 and TRBJ2-4, the complete variable domain reads GAGVSQSPSNKVTEKGKDVELRCDPISGHTALYWYRQSLGQGLEFLIYFQGNSAPDKSGLPSDRFSAERTGGSVSTLTIQRTQQEDSAVYLCASSLSGGTYGQYFGAGTRLSVL.